The next 5 T cell receptor beta chains were all read from a single sample in a study of cytomegalovirus exposure and HLA in healthy donors. Vbeta (60) and Jbeta (13) primers were used in the PCR. Repertoires were generated with immunoSEQ multiplex PCR, while TCRdb's copy carries only in-frame clones and drops some. This repertoire shows approximately 190,000 clones, 81% found once; its top ten account for less than 4.5%. Sample: PBMCs. The source is a man in his forties or fifties in good health and CMV-seronegative.

This clone has just one count. This chain links TRBV7-9 with TRBJ2-7; TRBD1 agrees at 8 bases. The CDR3 length is 14 residues. Unmatched junction bases numbered 1, after V lost 1 base and J lost 2 bases. Germline V CDR1 and CDR2: SEHNR, FQNEAQ (reference sequence). The CDR3 DNA sequence: TGTGCCAGCAGCTTAGGACAGGGGACCTACGAGCAGTACTTC. This gives the protein CASSLGQGTYEQYF.

This chain connects TRBV30 to TRBJ2-2, with 7 bases lining up with TRBD1. The CDR3 totals 12 residues. J was trimmed by 0 bases and V by 8 bases; bases with no gene match: 0. CDR1 GTSNPN and CDR2 SVGIG come from the germline V gene (reference sequence). CDR3 in amino acids: CARGPNTGELFF. As DNA, the CDR3 is TGTGCCAGGGGGCCGAACACCGGGGAGCTGTTTTTT.

Points on this clone: A read error may account for a junction end that differs from germline. The V call is TRBV7-9, the J call TRBJ2-4; D is uncertain. The CDR3 length is 16 residues. Germline loops: CDR1 SEHNR, CDR2 FQNEAQ (reference sequence). For the CDR3, the DNA is TGTTCCAGCAGCTTAGAACAGATTGGTGCCAAAAACATTCAGTACTTC. Encoded protein: CSSSLEQIGAKNIQYF.

The CDR3 nucleotides read TGTGCCAGCAGTCGACTAGCGGGGGCCCTGAGCTCCTACAATGAGCAGTTCTTC. It encodes CASSRLAGALSSYNEQFF. The genes are TRBV6-4 and TRBJ2-1; 12 bases agree with TRBD2. The V gene end was trimmed by 5 bases and the J gene end by 0 bases; junction bases not matched to a gene: 8. The CDR3 length is 18 residues. Germline V gene sequence: CDR1 MRHNA, CDR2 SNTAGT.

V is TRBV27 and J is TRBJ2-3; D ambiguous. The CDR3 runs 13 residues. V dropped 6 bases and J dropped 1 base, with 8 bases sitting between them. CDR1 is MNHEY, CDR2 SMNVEV, per germline (reference sequence). CDR3: CASRLTGTDTQYF. The CDR3 DNA reads as TGTGCCAGCAGGTTGACTGGCACAGATACGCAGTATTTT.